A single sample gave rise to the 2 T cell receptor beta chains below, sequenced in a study of shared clonotypes between healthy human individuals. Only in-frame clones appear in the TCRdb table, and some are missing; sequencing was by immunoSEQ multiplex PCR. The repertoire consists of about 2.4 million clones, with over 85% occurring once and the leading ten covering around 0.14%. Sequencing was carried out using naive CD4+ T cells sorted from blood. Subset defined: CD45RA+ positively selected. The receptors come from a man aged 18-30 years in good health.

The chain has TRBV6-1 and TRBJ1-5; D not certain. CDR1 is MNHNS, CDR2 SASEGT, per germline. CDR3 size: 11 residues. The V gene lost 6 bases and the J gene lost 6 bases, with 6 bases spanning the gap. CDR3 DNA: TGTGCCAGCAGCGTTGCTCAGCCCCAGCATTTT. This codes for CASSVAQPQHF.

This chain joins TRBV7-9 and TRBJ2-3; TRBD2 aligns across 11 bases. CDR1 and CDR2 (germline): SEHNR, FQNEAQ (reference sequence). CDR3 length: 16 residues. V shed 5 bases and J 2 bases; nucleotides not matched to a gene: 6. The chain's CDR3 is CASSAASGGFTDTQYF. The CDR3 nucleotides read TGTGCCAGCAGCGCCGCTAGCGGGGGGTTCACAGATACGCAGTATTTT.